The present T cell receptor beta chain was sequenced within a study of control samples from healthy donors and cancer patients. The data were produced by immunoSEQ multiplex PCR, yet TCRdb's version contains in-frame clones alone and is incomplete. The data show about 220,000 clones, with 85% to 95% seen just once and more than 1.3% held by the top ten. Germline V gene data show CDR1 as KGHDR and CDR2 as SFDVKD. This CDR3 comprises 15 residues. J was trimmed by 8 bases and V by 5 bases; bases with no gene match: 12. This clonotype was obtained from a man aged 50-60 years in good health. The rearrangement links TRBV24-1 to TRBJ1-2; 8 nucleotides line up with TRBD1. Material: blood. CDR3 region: CATSGALTGAEGYTF. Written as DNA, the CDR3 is TGTGCCACCAGTGGGGCCTTGACAGGGGCGGAAGGCTACACCTTC.